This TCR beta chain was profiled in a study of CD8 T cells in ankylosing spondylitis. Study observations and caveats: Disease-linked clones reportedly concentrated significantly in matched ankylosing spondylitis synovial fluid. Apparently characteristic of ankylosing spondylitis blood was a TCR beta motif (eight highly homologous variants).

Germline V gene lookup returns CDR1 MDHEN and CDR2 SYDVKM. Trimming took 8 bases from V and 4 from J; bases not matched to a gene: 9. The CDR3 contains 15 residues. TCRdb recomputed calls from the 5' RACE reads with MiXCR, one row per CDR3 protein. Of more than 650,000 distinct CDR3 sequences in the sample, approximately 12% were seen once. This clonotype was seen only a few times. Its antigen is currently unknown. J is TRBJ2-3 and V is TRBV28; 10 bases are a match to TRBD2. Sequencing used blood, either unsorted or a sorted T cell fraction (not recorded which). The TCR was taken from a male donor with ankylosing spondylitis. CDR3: CASGGLAKVADTQYF. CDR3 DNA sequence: TGTGCCAGCGGGGGACTAGCGAAGGTAGCAGATACGCAGTATTTT.